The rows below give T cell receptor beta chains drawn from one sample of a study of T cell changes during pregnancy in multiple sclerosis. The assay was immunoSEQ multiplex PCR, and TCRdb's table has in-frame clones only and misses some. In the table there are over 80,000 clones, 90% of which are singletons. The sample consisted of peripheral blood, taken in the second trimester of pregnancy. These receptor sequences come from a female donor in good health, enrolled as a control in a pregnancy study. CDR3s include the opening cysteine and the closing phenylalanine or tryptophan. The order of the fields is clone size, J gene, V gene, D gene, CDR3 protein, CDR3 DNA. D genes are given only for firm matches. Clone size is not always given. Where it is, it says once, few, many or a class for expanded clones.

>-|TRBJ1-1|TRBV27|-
CASSSILQGEAFF
TGTGCCAGCAGTTCTATACTCCAGGGGGAAGCTTTCTTT
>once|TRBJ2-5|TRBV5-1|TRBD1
CASSSGDRVTVQYF
TGCGCCAGTAGCTCGGGGGACAGGGTGACTGTGCAGTACTTC
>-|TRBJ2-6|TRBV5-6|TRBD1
CASTTDRAHISGANVLTF
TGTGCCAGCACCACAGACAGGGCCCACATCTCTGGGGCCAACGTCCTGACTTTC
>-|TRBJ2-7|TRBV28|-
CASSPTYEQYF
TGTGCCAGCAGTCCCACCTACGAGCAGTACTTC
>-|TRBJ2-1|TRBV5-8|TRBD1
CASMTGTGRYNEQFF
TGTGCCAGCATGACCGGGACAGGGCGCTACAATGAGCAGTTCTTC
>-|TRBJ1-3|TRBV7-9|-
CASSSTGTGNTIYF
TGTGCCAGCAGCTCAACAGGGACTGGAAACACCATATATTTT
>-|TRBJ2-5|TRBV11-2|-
CASSLDLRRAEGETQYF
TGTGCCAGCAGCTTAGATCTCCGGAGGGCTGAGGGAGAGACCCAGTACTTC
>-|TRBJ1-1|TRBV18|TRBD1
CASSPRQGRLGEAFF
TGTGCCAGCTCACCGCGACAGGGGAGGCTCGGTGAAGCTTTCTTT
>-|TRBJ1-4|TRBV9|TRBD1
CASSGDRGGSEKLFF
TGTGCCAGCAGCGGCGACAGGGGAGGAAGTGAAAAACTGTTTTTT
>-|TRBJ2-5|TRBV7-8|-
CASSLPVLQETQYF
TGTGCCAGCAGCTTGCCGGTGTTACAAGAGACCCAGTACTTC
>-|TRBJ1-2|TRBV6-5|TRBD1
CASSSGQGRYGYTF
TGTGCCAGCAGTTCTGGACAGGGCCGCTATGGCTACACCTTC
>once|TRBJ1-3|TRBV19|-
CASTLASFLGNTIYF
TGTGCCAGTACCCTCGCCAGTTTTCTTGGAAACACCATATATTTT
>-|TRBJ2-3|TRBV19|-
CASMDSGTGDTQYF
TGTGCCAGTATGGACTCAGGGACTGGGGATACGCAGTATTTT
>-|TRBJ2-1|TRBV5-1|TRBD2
CASSFLRAGGPGNEQFF
TGCGCCAGCAGCTTCTTGCGTGCGGGAGGGCCAGGGAATGAGCAGTTCTTC
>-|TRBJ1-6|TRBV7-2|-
CASSQEQNSPLHF
TGTGCCAGCAGCCAGGAACAGAATTCACCCCTCCACTTT
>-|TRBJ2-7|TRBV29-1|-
CSVVRSRSSYEQYF
TGCAGCGTTGTGAGGTCCCGGAGCTCCTACGAGCAGTACTTC
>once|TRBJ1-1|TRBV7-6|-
CASSGRNTEAFF
TGTGCCAGCAGCGGCAGAAACACTGAAGCTTTCTTT
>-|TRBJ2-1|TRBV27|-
CASSLTSEDHNEQFF
TGTGCCAGCAGTCTGACTAGTGAGGACCACAATGAGCAGTTCTTC
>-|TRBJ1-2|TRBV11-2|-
CASSLDWGTYTF
TGTGCCAGCAGCTTAGATTGGGGGACATACACCTTC
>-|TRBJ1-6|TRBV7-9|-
CASSFSGIYNSPLHF
TGTGCCAGCAGCTTCTCCGGGATTTATAATTCACCCCTCCACTTT
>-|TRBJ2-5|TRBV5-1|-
CASSFDRLETQYF
TGCGCCAGCAGCTTTGACAGGTTGGAGACCCAGTACTTC
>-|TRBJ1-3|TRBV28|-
CASSEGVSGNTIYF
TGTGCCAGCAGTGAAGGGGTTTCTGGAAACACCATATATTTT
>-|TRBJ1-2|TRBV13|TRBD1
CASSLGPGQGVDYGYTF
TGTGCCAGCAGCTTAGGACCCGGACAGGGAGTCGACTATGGCTACACCTTC
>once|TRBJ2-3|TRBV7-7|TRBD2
CASSPIAGGDTQYF
TGTGCTAGCAGCCCCATAGCGGGAGGAGATACGCAGTATTTT
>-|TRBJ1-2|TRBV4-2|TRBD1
CASSQDRGGQSHGYTF
TGTGCCAGCAGCCAAGATCGTGGGGGACAGTCACACGGCTACACCTTC
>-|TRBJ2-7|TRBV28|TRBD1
CASSGGRGIDEQYF
TGTGCCAGCAGTGGGGGCAGGGGGATCGACGAGCAGTACTTC
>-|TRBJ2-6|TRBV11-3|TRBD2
CASSPGRGLSGANVLTF
TGTGCCAGCAGTCCCGGGAGGGGCCTCTCTGGGGCCAACGTCCTGACTTTC
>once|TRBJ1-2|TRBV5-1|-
CASSPVEEVYGYTF
TGCGCCAGCAGCCCCGTAGAGGAGGTCTATGGCTACACCTTC
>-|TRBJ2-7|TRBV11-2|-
CASSFSSEQYF
TGTGCCAGCAGCTTCTCTAGCGAGCAGTACTTC
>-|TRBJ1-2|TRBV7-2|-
CASSAISGQLFGYTF
TGTGCCAGCAGCGCGATCTCCGGACAGCTCTTTGGCTACACCTTC
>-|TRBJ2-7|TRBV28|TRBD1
CASSLDRVTEQYF
TGTGCCAGCAGTTTGGACAGGGTTACCGAGCAGTACTTC
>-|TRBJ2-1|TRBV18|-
CASSPPSSSYNEQFF
TGTGCCAGCTCACCTCCGTCCAGCTCCTACAATGAGCAGTTCTTC
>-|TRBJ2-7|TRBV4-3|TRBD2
CASSQEVVRTSGATSSYEQYF
TGCGCCAGCAGCCAAGAAGTCGTGAGGACTAGCGGGGCCACGAGCTCCTACGAGCAGTACTTC
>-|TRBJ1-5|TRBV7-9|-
CASSLTGSNQPQHF
TGTGCCAGCAGCTTAACAGGATCCAATCAGCCCCAGCATTTT
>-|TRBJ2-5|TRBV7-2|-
CASSFGISVETQYF
TGTGCCAGCAGCTTTGGCATCTCAGTGGAGACCCAGTACTTC
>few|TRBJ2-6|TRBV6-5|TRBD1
CASSLQGANGANVLTF
TGTGCCAGCAGTTTACAGGGGGCGAACGGGGCCAACGTCCTGACTTTC
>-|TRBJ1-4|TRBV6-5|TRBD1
CASSLGTGREKLFF
TGTGCCAGCAGCCTTGGGACAGGGCGGGAAAAACTGTTTTTT
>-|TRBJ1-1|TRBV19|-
CASSSREAFF
TGTGCCAGTAGTTCCCGTGAAGCTTTCTTT
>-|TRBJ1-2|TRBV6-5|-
CASSSLYGYTF
TGTGCCAGCAGTTCTCTGTATGGCTACACCTTC
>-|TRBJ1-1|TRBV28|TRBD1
CASTNRGQSWKAFF
TGTGCCAGCACTAACAGGGGGCAGAGTTGGAAAGCTTTCTTT
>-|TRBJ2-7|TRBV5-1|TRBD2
CASSFSAGDYEQYF
TGCGCCAGCAGCTTTTCGGCGGGGGACTACGAGCAGTACTTC
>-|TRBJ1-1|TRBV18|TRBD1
CASSRSGTGGYEAFF
TGTGCCAGCTCACGATCCGGGACAGGGGGTTATGAAGCTTTCTTT
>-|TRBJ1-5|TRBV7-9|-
CASSLEGGQPQHF
TGTGCCAGCAGCTTAGAAGGCGGTCAGCCCCAGCATTTT
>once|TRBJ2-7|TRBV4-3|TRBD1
CASSQDRDRAFYEQYF
TGCGCCAGCAGCCAAGACCGGGACAGGGCATTCTACGAGCAGTACTTC
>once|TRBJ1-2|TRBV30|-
CAWSLGRDYGYTF
TGTGCCTGGAGTTTGGGTCGGGACTATGGCTACACCTTC
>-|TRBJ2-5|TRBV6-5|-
CASSYSRGETQYF
TGTGCCAGCAGTTACTCGCGGGGAGAGACCCAGTACTTC
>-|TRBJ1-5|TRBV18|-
CASSPQRAENRPQHF
TGTGCCAGCTCACCACAGAGGGCGGAGAATCGGCCCCAGCATTTT
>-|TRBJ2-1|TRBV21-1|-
CASSKEQGAENEQFF
TGTGCCAGCAGCAAAGAACAGGGGGCAGAGAATGAGCAGTTCTTC